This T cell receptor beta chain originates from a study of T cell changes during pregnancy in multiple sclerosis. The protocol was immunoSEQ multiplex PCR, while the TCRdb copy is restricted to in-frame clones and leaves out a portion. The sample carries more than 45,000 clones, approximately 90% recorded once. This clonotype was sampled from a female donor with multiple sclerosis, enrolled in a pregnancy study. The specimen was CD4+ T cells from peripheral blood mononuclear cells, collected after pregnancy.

This CDR3 reads CASSRYRDRPYEQYF. CDR3 DNA: TGTGCCAGCAGCCGGTACAGGGACAGGCCCTACGAGCAGTACTTC. This rearrangement joins TRBV4-2 to TRBJ2-7; TRBD1 matches at 8 bases. CDR1 LGHNA and CDR2 YNFKEQ come from the germline V gene. The CDR3 is 15 amino acids. V lost 4 bases and J lost 2; bases outside the gene matches: 7.